The TCR beta chain described here comes from a study of OX40 agonist ivuxolimab in advanced cancers. Study results and caveats: Normalized T-cell clonal expansion was also low in a subset of nonresponders.

The ends were cut back, 0 bases at V and 2 bases at J, with 4 bases in the middle. Germline CDR1 reads SEHNR; CDR2 reads FQNEAQ (reference sequence). The CDR3 runs to 13 residues. Patients had blood sampled at baseline and again on cycle 4 day 1 and cycle 7 day 1. Assay: immunoSEQ multiplex PCR; the TCRdb copy retains only in-frame clones and omits some. The table shows about 30,000 clones, with around 80% occurring only once. A word on this clone: Its matching antigen is unknown.

The sample was CD4+ or CD8+ T cells sorted from blood, taken in a trial of the OX40 agonist ivuxolimab. The chain combines TRBV7-9 with TRBJ1-2; D gene uncertain. The sequence came from an adult with an advanced solid tumor such as melanoma, head and neck, liver or kidney cancer. The chain's CDR3 is CASSLAVNYGYTF. In DNA, the CDR3 is TGTGCCAGCAGCTTAGCAGTGAACTATGGCTACACCTTC.